A selection of T cell receptor beta chains follows, all from one sample in a study of tumor-infiltrating lymphocytes in primary liver carcinoma. In TCRdb, the multiplex PCR reads were re-called with MiXCR into one record per CDR3 protein. The data contain fewer than 50,000 distinct CDR3 sequences, roughly 75% of them singletons. Sequencing input: tumor-adjacent normal liver tissue. All receptors come from a young woman with primary liver carcinoma and hepatitis B virus infection. Both conserved end residues are part of each CDR3. D genes are given only for firm matches. Clone size is not always given. Where it is, it says once, few, many or a class for expanded clones.

j_gene | v_gene | abundance | d_gene | CDR3aa | CDR3nt
TRBJ2-3 | TRBV7-8 | - | TRBD2 | CASNAITSGSRKNTQYF | TGTGCCAGCAACGCCATCACTAGCGGGAGTAGAAAAAATACGCAGTATTTT
TRBJ2-2 | TRBV11-3 | - | - | CASSFVGLRPGLITGELFF | TGTGCCAGCAGCTTTGTGGGACTCCGACCCGGATTAATCACGGGGGAGCTGTTTTTT
TRBJ2-2 | TRBV6-5 | - | - | CASSYSPAGGLFF | TGTGCCAGCAGTTACTCCCCGGCCGGGGGACTGTTTTTT
TRBJ2-2 | TRBV11-2 | - | - | CASSPDPELNTWELFF | TGTGCAAGCAGCCCCGATCCCGAATTGAACACCTGGGAGCTGTTTTTT
TRBJ2-1 | TRBV5-1 | - | TRBD1 | CASSLDRGNDDQFF | TGCGCCAGCAGCTTGGACAGGGGTAACGATGATCAGTTCTTC
TRBJ2-7 | TRBV4-2 | - | - | CASSQYTAYEQYF | TGTGCCAGCAGCCAGTACACGGCTTACGAGCAGTACTTC
TRBJ2-1 | TRBV12-3/TRBV12-4 | - | - | CDTRVSGTYNEQFF | TGTGACACCAGGGTTAGCGGAACCTACAATGAGCAGTTCTTC
TRBJ2-1 | TRBV11-2 | once | - | CARSCQGYSSCNEQFF | TGTGCCAGGAGCTGTCAGGGCTACTCCTCCTGCAATGAGCAGTTCTTC
TRBJ1-2 | TRBV14 | - | - | CASSLPGTLTHGYTF | TGTGCCAGCAGCCTTCCCGGGACGCTGACCCATGGCTACACCTTC
TRBJ2-3 | TRBV9 | - | - | CASCVMSDTQYF | TGTGCCAGCTGCGTAATGTCGGATACGCAGTATTTT
TRBJ2-1 | TRBV6-2/TRBV6-3 | few | - | CASSGGLATNEQLF | TGTGCCAGCAGTGGGGGTCTAGCTACCAATGAGCAGTTATTC
TRBJ2-3 | TRBV11-2 | - | - | CASSSGLGLGDTPHF | TGTGCCAGCAGCTCAGGGTTGGGGCTAGGAGATACGCCTCATTTT
TRBJ2-7 | TRBV28 | many | - | CASSRRSLYEQYF | TGTGCCAGCAGTAGACGCAGTCTCTACGAGCAGTACTTC
TRBJ2-7 | TRBV6-5 | - | TRBD2 | CASRDSGSSPFYEQYF | TGTGCCAGCAGAGATAGCGGGAGTTCCCCCTTCTACGAGCAGTACTTC
TRBJ2-6 | TRBV5-6 | - | - | CASSQDNSFSGANVLTF | TGTGCCAGCAGCCAGGACAACAGCTTCTCTGGGGCCAATGTCTTGACTTTC
TRBJ2-5 | TRBV29-1 | - | TRBD1 | CSATGAMGSAVETQYF | TGCAGTGCGACAGGGGCGATGGGTTCTGCGGTGGAGACCCAGTACTTC
TRBJ2-2 | TRBV12-3/TRBV12-4 | - | TRBD2 | CANSARASGGYGELFF | TGTGCCAACAGTGCACGGGCTAGCGGGGGTTACGGGGAGCTGTTTTTT
TRBJ2-5 | TRBV12-3/TRBV12-4 | - | TRBD1 | CASGPGTGDIETQYF | TGTGCCAGCGGCCCCGGGACAGGGGACATAGAGACCCAGTACTTC
TRBJ2-2 | TRBV6-2/TRBV6-3 | - | - | CASSYTRAAQGHANTGELFF | TGTGCCAGCAGTTATACCAGGGCAGCCCAGGGTCACGCGAACACCGGGGAGCTGTTTTTT
TRBJ2-7 | TRBV10-3 | - | - | CAISGDRIEQYF | TGTGCCATCAGTGGGGACCGTATAGAGCAGTACTTC
TRBJ2-2 | TRBV7-9 | many | TRBD1 | CASSRDRQTGELFF | TGTGCCAGCAGCCGGGACAGGCAAACCGGGGAGCTGTTTTTT
TRBJ2-1 | TRBV29-1 | - | TRBD1 | CSVPGRGFREQLF | TGCAGCGTCCCCGGCAGGGGGTTCCGGGAACAGTTATTC
TRBJ1-1 | TRBV11-1 | - | - | CASSTGTVMNTEAFF | TGTGCCAGCAGCACCGGGACGGTCATGAACACTGAAGCTTTCTTT
TRBJ1-4 | TRBV13 | many | - | CASSLGLDSATNEKLFF | TGTGCCAGCAGCTTAGGCCTGGACAGCGCAACTAATGAAAAACTGTTTTTT
TRBJ2-6 | TRBV5-4 | - | - | CASSPMEGDATNALTF | TGTGCCAGCAGCCCAATGGAAGGGGATGCGACCAACGCCCTGACTTTC
TRBJ2-7 | TRBV5-4 | - | - | CASSYKGDPIWGGEQYF | TGTGCCAGCAGCTATAAGGGGGACCCCATTTGGGGGGGCGAGCAGTACTTC
TRBJ1-2 | TRBV11-2 | once | TRBD1 | CASSRQQGYGYTF | TGTGCGAGCAGCCGCCAACAGGGGTACGGTTACACCTTC
TRBJ2-4 | TRBV11-1 | - | TRBD2 | CASSFPGTSGARNIQYF | TGTGCCAGCAGCTTTCCCGGGACTAGCGGGGCCAGAAACATTCAGTACTTC
TRBJ2-1 | TRBV11-2 | - | TRBD1 | CASIPGQGLFF | TGTGCCAGCATCCCAGGACAGGGTCTTTTCTTT
TRBJ1-6 | TRBV6-5 | few | TRBD1 | CASSLGQGFHSPLHF | TGCGCCAGCAGTTTGGGACAGGGGTTTCATTCACCCCTCCACTTT
TRBJ1-2 | TRBV7-9 | once | - | CASSMNRAYGYTF | TGTGCCAGCAGCATGAACAGGGCATACGGCTACACCTTC
TRBJ2-1 | TRBV11-2 | - | TRBD2 | CTSNFGTSGYNEQFF | TGTACCAGCAACTTTGGGACTAGCGGCTACAATGAACAGTTCTTC
TRBJ2-2 | TRBV4-2 | - | TRBD2 | CASSQVGLAGLGGELFF | TGTGCCAGCAGCCAGGTGGGCCTAGCGGGATTGGGCGGGGAGCTGTTTTTT
TRBJ2-3 | TRBV28 | many | - | CASSYYRADTQYF | TGTGCCAGCAGCTACTATCGCGCAGATACGCAGTATTTT
TRBJ2-2 | TRBV12-5 | - | - | CASTSGTRELFF | TGTGCTAGTACCTCTGGCACCCGGGAGCTGTTTTTT
TRBJ2-1 | TRBV6-1 | - | TRBD2 | CANSEDGGRGNNKQFF | TGTGCCAACAGTGAAGACGGCGGGAGGGGGAACAATAAGCAGTTCTTC